The entry below gives a single TCR beta chain sequence along with its context. Its specificity is unknown. The method was immunoSEQ multiplex PCR; TCRdb's version includes in-frame clones alone and lacks a portion of them. In the table there are some 2.3 million clones, more than 80% of which are singletons. This entry is derived from a study of shared clonotypes between healthy human individuals. Study-level background: CD4 naive and CD4 memory each took three plates per donor, while CD8 naive took two and CD8 memory one.

Germline assignment: CDR1 MDHEN and CDR2 SYDVKM. V gave up 3 bases and J gave up 0 bases, with 11 bases separating them. The CDR3 is 15 amino acids. Findings and caveats of the study: An effect of sequencing depth on clonotype sharing among donors was expected.

Healthy HIV-negative adults without recent acute infections or vaccinations served as donors. CD4+ cell separation produced CD45RA+ naive and CD45RA-negative memory subsets. Source material: naive CD4+ T cells from PBMCs. Subset in this sample: CD45RA+ positively selected. This clonotype originated in a man between 18 and 29 years old in good health. Some clones in this sample may be carry-over from other donors' samples. The chain joins TRBV28 to TRBJ1-1; D uncertain. The CDR3, as DNA: TGTGCCAGCAGTTTGGTTCAGGTAATGAACACTGAAGCTTTCTTT. This sequence encodes CASSLVQVMNTEAFF.